This T cell receptor (beta chain) is from a study of T cell clonality in common variable immunodeficiency. The study's findings and limits: Compared with controls, CVID subjects had fewer shared TCRbeta clones.

Only in-frame clones appear in the TCRdb table, and some are missing; sequencing was by immunoSEQ multiplex PCR. The specimen has fewer than 75,000 clones, none found just once. This clone has at least ten counts. Its matching antigen is unknown. The CDR3 goes on 3 residues after the read ends, and that part is filled in from the germline J gene. Germline V gene sequence: CDR1 KGHSH, CDR2 LQKENI. The CDR3 has 14 residues. V was cut by 2 bases and J by 7 bases, with 11 bases left in between. The clonotype was recovered from a person between 18 and 70 years old in good health. This sequence joins TRBV18 and TRBJ2-2; TRBD2 is a possible D gene (5 bases). Material: peripheral blood mononuclear cells. The CDR3 loop reads CASSPRQRIGELFF. CDR3 bases read: TGTGCCAGCTCACCAAGGCAGCGGATCGGGGAG.